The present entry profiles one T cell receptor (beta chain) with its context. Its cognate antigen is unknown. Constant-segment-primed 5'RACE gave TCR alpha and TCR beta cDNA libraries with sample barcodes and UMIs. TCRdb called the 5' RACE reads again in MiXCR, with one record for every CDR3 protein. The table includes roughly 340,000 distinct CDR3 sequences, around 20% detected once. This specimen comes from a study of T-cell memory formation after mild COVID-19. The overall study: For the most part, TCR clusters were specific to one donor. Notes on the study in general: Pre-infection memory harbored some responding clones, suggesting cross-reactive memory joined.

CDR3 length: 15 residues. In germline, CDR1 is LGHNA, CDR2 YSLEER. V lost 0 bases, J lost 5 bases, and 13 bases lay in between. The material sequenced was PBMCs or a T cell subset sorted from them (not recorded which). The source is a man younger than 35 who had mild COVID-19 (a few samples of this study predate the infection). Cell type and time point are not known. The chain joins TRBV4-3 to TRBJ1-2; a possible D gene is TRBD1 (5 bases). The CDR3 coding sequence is TGCGCCAGCAGCCAAGAACGAACCGGGGCGTATGGCTACACCTTC. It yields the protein CASSQERTGAYGYTF.